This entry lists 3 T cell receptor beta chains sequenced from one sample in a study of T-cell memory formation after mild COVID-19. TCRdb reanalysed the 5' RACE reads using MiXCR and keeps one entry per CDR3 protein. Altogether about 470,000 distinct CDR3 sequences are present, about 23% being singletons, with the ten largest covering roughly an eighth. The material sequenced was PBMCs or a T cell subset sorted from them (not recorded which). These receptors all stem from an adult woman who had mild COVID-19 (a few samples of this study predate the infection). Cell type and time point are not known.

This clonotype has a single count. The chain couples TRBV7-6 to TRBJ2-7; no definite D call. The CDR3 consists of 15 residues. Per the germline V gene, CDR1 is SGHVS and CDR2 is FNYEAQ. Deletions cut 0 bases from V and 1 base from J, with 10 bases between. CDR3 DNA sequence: TGTGCCAGCAGCTTAGCCTATTCATCGTCCTACGAGCAGTACTTC. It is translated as CASSLAYSSSYEQYF.

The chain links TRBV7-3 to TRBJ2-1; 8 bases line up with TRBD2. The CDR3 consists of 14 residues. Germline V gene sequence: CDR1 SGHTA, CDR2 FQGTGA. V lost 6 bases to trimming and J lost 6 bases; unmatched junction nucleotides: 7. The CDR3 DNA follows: TGTGCCAGCAGTACAAGCGGGAGCGGCAATGAGCAGTTCTTC. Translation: CASSTSGSGNEQFF.

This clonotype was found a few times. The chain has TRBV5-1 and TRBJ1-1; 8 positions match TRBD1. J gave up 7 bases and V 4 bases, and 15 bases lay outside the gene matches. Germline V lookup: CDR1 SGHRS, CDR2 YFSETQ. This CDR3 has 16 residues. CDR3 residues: CASSPQGGTPGGEAFF. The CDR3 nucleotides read TGCGCCAGCAGCCCACAGGGGGGGACTCCCGGCGGTGAAGCTTTCTTT.